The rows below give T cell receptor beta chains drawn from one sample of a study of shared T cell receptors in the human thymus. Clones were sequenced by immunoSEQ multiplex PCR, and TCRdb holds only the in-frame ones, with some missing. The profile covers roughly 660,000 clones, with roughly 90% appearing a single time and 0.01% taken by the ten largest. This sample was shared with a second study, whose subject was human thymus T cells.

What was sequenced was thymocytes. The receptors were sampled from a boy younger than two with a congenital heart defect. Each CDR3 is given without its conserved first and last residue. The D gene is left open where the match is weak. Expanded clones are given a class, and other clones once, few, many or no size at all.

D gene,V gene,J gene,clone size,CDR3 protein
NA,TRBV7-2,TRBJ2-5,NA,ASSPQRGLAALYQETQY
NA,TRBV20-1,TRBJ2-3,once,SAATDTQY
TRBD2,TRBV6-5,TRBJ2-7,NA,ASSSILAGLSYEQY
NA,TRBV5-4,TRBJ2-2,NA,ASSLRSWHTGELF
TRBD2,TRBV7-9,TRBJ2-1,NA,ASSRGLAGAHEQF
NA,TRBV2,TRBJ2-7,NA,ASYKGAGYEQY
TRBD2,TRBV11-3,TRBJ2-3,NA,ASSLRLAEISDTQY
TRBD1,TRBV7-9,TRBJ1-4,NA,ASSLSPLDRRKEKLF
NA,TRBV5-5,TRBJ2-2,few,ASDPQPGELF
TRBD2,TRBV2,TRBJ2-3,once,ASRRTSGGTDTQY